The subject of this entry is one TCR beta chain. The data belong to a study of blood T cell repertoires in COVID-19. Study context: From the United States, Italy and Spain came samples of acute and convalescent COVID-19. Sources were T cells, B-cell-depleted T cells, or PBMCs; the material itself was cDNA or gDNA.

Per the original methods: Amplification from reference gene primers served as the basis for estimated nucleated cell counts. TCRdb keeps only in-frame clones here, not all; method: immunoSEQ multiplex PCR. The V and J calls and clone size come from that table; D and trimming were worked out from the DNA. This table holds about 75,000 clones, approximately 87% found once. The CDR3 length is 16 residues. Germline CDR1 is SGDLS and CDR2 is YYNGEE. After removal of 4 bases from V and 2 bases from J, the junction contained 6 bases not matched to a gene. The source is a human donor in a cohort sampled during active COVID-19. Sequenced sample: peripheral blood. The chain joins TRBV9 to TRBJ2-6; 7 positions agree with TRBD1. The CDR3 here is CASSPDRAAGANVLTF. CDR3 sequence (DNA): TGTGCCAGCAGCCCAGACAGGGCGGCTGGGGCCAACGTCCTGACTTTC.